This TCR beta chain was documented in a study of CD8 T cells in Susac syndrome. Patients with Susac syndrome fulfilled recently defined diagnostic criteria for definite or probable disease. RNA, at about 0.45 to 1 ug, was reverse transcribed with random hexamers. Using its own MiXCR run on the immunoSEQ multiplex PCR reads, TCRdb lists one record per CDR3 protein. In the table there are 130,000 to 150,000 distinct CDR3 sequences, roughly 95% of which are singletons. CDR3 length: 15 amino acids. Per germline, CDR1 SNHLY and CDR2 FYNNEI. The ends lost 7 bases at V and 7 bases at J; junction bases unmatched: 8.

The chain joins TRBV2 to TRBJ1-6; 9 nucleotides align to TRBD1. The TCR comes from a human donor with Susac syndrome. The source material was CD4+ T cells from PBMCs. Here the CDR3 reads CASTEAGTGNSPLHF. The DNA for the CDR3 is TGTGCCAGCACGGAAGCCGGGACAGGGAATTCACCCCTCCACTTT.